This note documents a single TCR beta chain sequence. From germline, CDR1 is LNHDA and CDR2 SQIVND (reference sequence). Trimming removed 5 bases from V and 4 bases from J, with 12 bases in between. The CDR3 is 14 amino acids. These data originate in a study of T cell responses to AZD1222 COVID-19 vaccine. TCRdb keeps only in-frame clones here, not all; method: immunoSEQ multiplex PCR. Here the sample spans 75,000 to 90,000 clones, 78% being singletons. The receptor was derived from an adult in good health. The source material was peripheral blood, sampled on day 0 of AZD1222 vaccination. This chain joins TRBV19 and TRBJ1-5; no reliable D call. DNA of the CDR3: TGTGCCAGTAGTTATCTGGTAGGAAATCAGCCCCAGCATTTT. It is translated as CASSYLVGNQPQHF.